The rows below give T cell receptor beta chains drawn from one sample of a study of T cells after yellow fever vaccination. TCRdb independently ran MiXCR on the 5' RACE reads; one entry per CDR3 protein. Among some 400,000 distinct CDR3 sequences listed, approximately 6% were seen once. Sequencing used PBMCs, obtained 5 days after the yellow fever booster vaccination. Receptors originate from a man in his thirties or forties who received the YFV17D yellow fever vaccine. CDR3s include the opening cysteine and the closing phenylalanine or tryptophan. D genes are given only for firm matches. Where a row states a size, it is once, few, many or the class of an expanded clone; other rows omit it.

clone size,D gene,J gene,V gene,CDR3 protein,CDR3 DNA
.,TRBD2,TRBJ2-5,TRBV7-9,CASSPGLAGGLSETQYF,TGTGCCAGCAGCCCGGGACTCGCGGGAGGGTTAAGTGAGACCCAGTACTTC
many,.,TRBJ2-7,TRBV5-5,CASRVGRDTPRAHF,TGTGCCAGCAGAGTCGGCCGGGACACTCCTCGCGCGCACTTC
.,.,TRBJ2-2,TRBV7-6,CASSLAPGTSAGELFF,TGTGCCAGCAGCTTAGCCCCCGGGACATCGGCCGGGGAGCTGTTTTTT
.,TRBD1,TRBJ2-7,TRBV5-1,CASSLAGTAYEQYF,TGCGCCAGCAGCTTGGCCGGGACAGCGTACGAGCAGTACTTC
many,TRBD2,TRBJ2-7,TRBV6-1,CASSRDYRSSYEQYF,TGTGCCAGCAGCCGGGACTACCGGAGCTCCTACGAGCAGTACTTC
few,.,TRBJ2-1,TRBV18,CASSPLLDNEQFF,TGTGCCAGCTCACCCCTGCTTGACAATGAGCAGTTCTTC
.,.,TRBJ2-5,TRBV2,CASSESRPNLMETQYF,TGTGCCAGCAGTGAATCTCGACCTAACCTCATGGAGACCCAGTACTTC
.,TRBD1,TRBJ2-7,TRBV4-3,CASSQARGGQGYEQYF,TGCGCCAGCAGCCAAGCTAGGGGGGGACAGGGTTACGAGCAGTACTTC
few,TRBD1,TRBJ2-5,TRBV4-3,CASSAYRDRGRGPQETQYF,TGCGCCAGCAGCGCCTACCGGGACAGGGGGCGAGGCCCCCAAGAGACCCAGTACTTC
many,.,TRBJ2-7,TRBV12-3/TRBV12-4,CASSFSQIYEQYF,TGTGCCAGCAGTTTCAGCCAGATCTACGAGCAGTACTTC
few,.,TRBJ2-5,TRBV5-6,CASSLRVDGQETQYF,TGTGCCAGCAGCCTTCGGGTCGACGGACAAGAGACCCAGTACTTC
few,TRBD1,TRBJ2-2,TRBV5-1,CASSHGTGLTGELFF,TGCGCCAGCAGCCACGGGACAGGGCTGACCGGGGAGCTGTTTTTT
few,.,TRBJ2-3,TRBV6-2/TRBV6-3,CASSLALVVDTQYF,TGTGCCAGCAGTCTTGCCCTTGTGGTGGATACGCAGTATTTT
many,TRBD2,TRBJ2-3,TRBV10-3,CAISGDNQRGNTDTQYF,TGTGCCATCAGTGGGGATAATCAGCGGGGGAACACAGATACGCAGTATTTT
many,.,TRBJ2-2,TRBV6-2/TRBV6-3,CASRVGGTGELFF,TGTGCCAGCAGGGTCGGAGGAACCGGGGAGCTGTTTTTT
few,.,TRBJ2-7,TRBV20-1,CSAVRGESPEQYF,TGCAGTGCCGTAAGGGGGGAGTCCCCGGAGCAGTACTTC
.,TRBD2,TRBJ2-3,TRBV5-1,CASSSGLAGGRYTQYF,TGCGCCAGCAGTTCCGGACTAGCGGGAGGCAGATATACGCAGTATTTT
few,.,TRBJ2-1,TRBV9,CASSVSGNSYNEQFF,TGTGCCAGCAGCGTAAGCGGAAACTCCTACAATGAGCAGTTCTTC
many,.,TRBJ2-7,TRBV9,CASSDRASSYEQYF,TGTGCCAGCTCAGACAGAGCAAGCTCCTACGAGCAGTACTTC
many,TRBD1,TRBJ2-7,TRBV12-3/TRBV12-4,CASSGQGVPYEQYF,TGTGCCAGCAGTGGACAGGGGGTACCCTACGAGCAGTACTTC